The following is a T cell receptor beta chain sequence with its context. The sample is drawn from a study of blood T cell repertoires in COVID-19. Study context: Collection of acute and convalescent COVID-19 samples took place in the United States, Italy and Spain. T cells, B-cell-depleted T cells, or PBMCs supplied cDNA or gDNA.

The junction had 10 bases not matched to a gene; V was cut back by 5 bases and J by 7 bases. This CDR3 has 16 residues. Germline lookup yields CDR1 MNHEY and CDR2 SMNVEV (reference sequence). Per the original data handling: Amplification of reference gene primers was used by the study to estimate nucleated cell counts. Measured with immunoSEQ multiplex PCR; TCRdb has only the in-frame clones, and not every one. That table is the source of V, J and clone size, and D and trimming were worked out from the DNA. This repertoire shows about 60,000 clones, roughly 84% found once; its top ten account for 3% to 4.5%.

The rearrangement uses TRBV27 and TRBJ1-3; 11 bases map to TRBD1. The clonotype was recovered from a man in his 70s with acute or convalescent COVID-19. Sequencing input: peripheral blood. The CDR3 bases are TGTGCCAGCAGTCCCCGGGACAGGGGGAGTCGGAACACCATATATTTT. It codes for CASSPRDRGSRNTIYF.